This T cell receptor (beta chain) was identified in a study of graft-versus-host responses after intestinal transplantation. The study's findings and limits: Among circulating GvH clones, peak levels were associated with early post-transplant declines in HvG clones. Some patients had graft-donor T cell macrochimerism. In their allografts, the ratios of graft-versus-host to host-versus-graft T cell clones were high.

Clones were read by immunoSEQ multiplex PCR, and TCRdb kept only the in-frame ones, dropping some. The repertoire holds about 70,000 clones, with about 94% as singletons. About this clone: The antigen is undetermined.

The germline V gene encodes CDR1 MDHEN and CDR2 SYDVKM. The CDR3 sequence is 11 residues long. With 8 bases removed from V and 7 bases from J, the gap between germline ends came to 12 bases. The chain employs TRBV28 and TRBJ2-7; the D is unclear. This material consisted of unstimulated CD8+ T cells sorted from spleen or lymph node cells, taken before intestinal transplant. The clonotype comes from a human donor who received an intestinal transplant. CDR3 DNA: TGTGCCAGCCTCACGTCCGGGGAGCAGTACTTC. Translated, it gives CASLTSGEQYF.